The 20 T cell receptor beta chains below all came from one sample that was sequenced in a study of T cell responses to AZD1222 COVID-19 vaccine (dated by TCRdb to the early 2020s). Library preparation was by the immunoSEQ multiplex PCR assay. Drawn from immuneACCESS, this table holds only the in-frame rearrangements with V and J called that TCRdb kept. Clones are partly lost; checked studies trace under half to an unresolved V gene and leave the rest unexplained. This sample gives about 53,000 clones in total; approximately 84% of them show up just once. The ten top clones hold more than 20% of the sample. What this sample's time point label stands for: baseline before first vaccination. The sample consisted of peripheral blood, taken on day 0 of AZD1222 vaccination. The receptors derive from an adult in good health.

The V and J genes are TRBV5-4 and TRBJ2-3; 10 bases are a match to TRBD2. CDR1 is SGHNT and CDR2 is YYREEE in the germline V gene (reference sequence). V lost 7 bases, J lost 1 base, and 9 bases stayed unmatched. This CDR3 contains 16 residues. The CDR3 loop reads CASRASGSLGTDTQYF. The CDR3 DNA follows: TGTGCCAGCCGGGCTAGCGGGAGTCTCGGCACAGATACGCAGTATTTT.

The rearrangement links TRBV18 to TRBJ2-7, with TRBD2 matching over 10 bases. CDR3 length equals 14 residues. The germline V gene encodes CDR1 KGHSH and CDR2 LQKENI. V dropped 5 bases and J dropped 3; count of bases not matched to a gene: 4. The CDR3 DNA reads TGTGCCAGCTCAGTTCAGCGGGAGGGCTACGAGCAGTACTTC. It yields the protein CASSVQREGYEQYF.

The chain joins TRBV4-1 to TRBJ2-7; 8 nucleotides match TRBD2. Trimming removed 4 bases from V and 0 bases from J; junction bases left unmatched: 8. CDR1 and CDR2 (germline): MGHRA, YSYEKL. The CDR3 totals 16 residues. DNA of the CDR3: TGCGCCAGCAGCCCCTTACTAGCGGAGACCTCCTACGAGCAGTACTTC. Its protein product is CASSPLLAETSYEQYF.

This chain links TRBV7-9 with TRBJ2-1; TRBD2 agrees at 11 bases. In germline, CDR1 is SEHNR, CDR2 FQNEAQ (reference sequence). J gave up 5 bases and V 5 bases, and 8 bases lay outside the gene matches. The CDR3 is 16 amino acids. Here the CDR3 reads CASSVPGLAANNEQFF. For the CDR3, the DNA is TGTGCCAGCAGCGTACCGGGACTAGCGGCAAACAATGAGCAGTTCTTC.

The CDR3: CASSVDEGGNQPQHF. CDR3 in DNA: TGTGCCAGCAGCGTAGATGAGGGTGGCAATCAGCCCCAGCATTTT. This chain links TRBV9 with TRBJ1-5; unclear D gene. CDR3 length: 15 amino acids. The germline V and J ends were trimmed by 0 bases and 2 bases, with 9 bases remaining between them. Germline values: CDR1 SGDLS, CDR2 YYNGEE.

This chain joins TRBV9 and TRBJ1-1, with D possibly TRBD1 on 6 matching bases. The ends were cut back, 0 bases at V and 4 bases at J, with 10 bases in the middle. The CDR3 has 14 amino acids. In germline, CDR1 is SGDLS, CDR2 YYNGEE. The CDR3 protein is CASSVVGDTTEAFF. CDR3 DNA: TGTGCCAGCAGCGTAGTGGGGGACACCACTGAAGCTTTCTTT. Together with reference TRBV9 and TRBJ1-1, the CDR3 gives the full variable domain: DSGVTQTPKHLITATGQRVTLRCSPRSGDLSVYWYQQSLDQGLQFLIQYYNGEERAKGNILERFSAQQFPDLHSELNLSSLELGDSALYFCASSVVGDTTEAFFGQGTRLTVV.

The V call is TRBV9, the J call TRBJ2-2; D may be TRBD1 (6 bases). In germline, CDR1 is SGDLS, CDR2 YYNGEE. V lost 0 bases and J 5 bases, leaving 11 bases between the germline ends. This CDR3 is built from 15 residues. The CDR3 nucleotides read TGTGCCAGCAGCGTAGTGGGACATTCTACCGGGGAGCTGTTTTTT. Translation gives CASSVVGHSTGELFF.

This sequence joins TRBV9 and TRBJ2-7; no definite D call. The V end lost 0 bases, the J end lost 6 bases, and 16 bases lay between the germline ends. The CDR3 length is 15 residues. Germline-derived CDR1 and CDR2 are SGDLS and YYNGEE. The CDR3 spells CASSVDGHALREQYF. CDR3 sequence (DNA): TGTGCCAGCAGCGTAGATGGTCATGCTCTACGCGAGCAGTACTTC.

The sample holds one count of this clone. The chain combines TRBV29-1 with TRBJ1-5; TRBD1 might be the D (5 bases). In germline, CDR1 is SQVTM, CDR2 ANQGSEA. This CDR3 contains 15 residues. Deletions cut 5 bases from V and 3 bases from J, with 17 bases between. CDR3 region: CSVLDSTALNQPQHF. CDR3 coding DNA: TGCAGCGTTCTAGACTCGACAGCCCTCAATCAGCCCCAGCATTTT.

The rearrangement uses TRBV28 and TRBJ2-7; D could derive from TRBD1 or TRBD2 (5 bases each). The CDR3 has 12 amino acids. V lost 3 bases, J lost 6 bases, and 9 bases lay in between. Germline CDR1 MDHEN, CDR2 SYDVKM. The chain's CDR3 is CASSLLGVEQYF. The CDR3 DNA reads as TGTGCCAGCAGTTTGCTGGGGGTCGAGCAGTACTTC. Full variable domain (rest looked up from reference TRBV28 and TRBJ2-7): DVKVTQSSRYLVKRTGEKVFLECVQDMDHENMFWYRQDPGLGLRLIYFSYDVKMKEKGDIPEGYSVSREKKERFSLILESASTNQTSMYLCASSLLGVEQYFGPGTRLTVT.

This rearrangement joins TRBV5-1 to TRBJ2-1, with 14 positions matching TRBD2. The germline CDR1 and CDR2 sequences are SGHRS and YFSETQ. With 0 bases clipped from V and 9 bases from J, the junction kept 5 bases outside the gene matches. The CDR3 is made up of 16 amino acids. Here the CDR3 reads CASSLAGTSGSFEQFF. The CDR3 nucleotides read TGCGCCAGCAGCTTGGCCGGGACTAGCGGGAGCTTTGAGCAGTTCTTC.

This clone was observed a handful of times. The V call is TRBV6-4, the J call TRBJ2-2; TRBD2 aligns across 7 bases. The CDR3 is made up of 14 amino acids. V lost 6 bases, J lost 5 bases, and 6 bases stayed unmatched. CDR1 is MRHNA and CDR2 is SNTAGT in the germline V gene. CDR3 sequence reads: CASRESRETGELFF. CDR3 in DNA: TGTGCCAGCAGAGAATCGCGGGAGACCGGGGAGCTGTTTTTT.

The rearrangement uses TRBV10-3 and TRBJ2-1, with TRBD2 identical over 7 bases. Germline V gives CDR1 ENHRY, CDR2 SYGVKD. With V trimmed by 4 bases and J by 8 bases, 5 bases remained unmatched. The CDR3 is 13 residues long. The CDR3: CAISARESDEQFF. The CDR3 DNA is TGTGCCATCAGTGCGCGGGAGTCGGATGAGCAGTTCTTC.

This chain links TRBV20-1 with TRBJ1-1; 7 nucleotides agree with TRBD1. The germline V gene encodes CDR1 DFQATT and CDR2 SNEGSKA (reference sequence). Unmatched junction bases numbered 6, after V lost 3 bases and J lost 2 bases. This CDR3 region has 14 residues. CDR3 sequence (DNA): TGCAGTGCTAGTGGGACAGCAACAAACACTGAAGCTTTCTTT. It encodes CSASGTATNTEAFF.

The rearrangement uses TRBV20-1 and TRBJ2-7; the D is unclear. Germline assignment: CDR1 DFQATT and CDR2 SNEGSKA (reference sequence). This CDR3 spans 11 amino acids. The V end was cut by 1 base, the J end by 2 bases, with 3 bases between. This CDR3 reads CSARGAYEQYF. The CDR3 coding sequence is TGCAGTGCTAGAGGAGCCTACGAGCAGTACTTC.

As DNA, the CDR3 is TGTGCCATCCCGGGGGCGTGGGAGAACACCGGGGAGCTGTTTTTT. Its translation: CAIPGAWENTGELFF. J is TRBJ2-2 and V is TRBV10-3; D possibly matches TRBD1 or TRBD2 (6 bases each). The CDR3 has 15 residues. V shed 8 bases and J shed 1 base, with 14 bases lying between them. Germline V CDR1 and CDR2: ENHRY, SYGVKD.

The chain has TRBV10-3 and TRBJ2-7, with D tentatively TRBD2 (6 bases). CDR3 size: 14 residues. Deletions cut 4 bases from V and 4 bases from J, with 14 bases between. CDR1 is ENHRY and CDR2 is SYGVKD in the germline V gene. The CDR3 loop is CAISVGGSSYEQYF. The CDR3 DNA follows: TGTGCCATCAGTGTTGGAGGGAGTTCGTACGAGCAGTACTTC.

The chain links TRBV7-2 to TRBJ2-7; 10 bases agree with TRBD2. Looked up from germline, CDR1 is SGHTA and CDR2 is FQGNSA. V lost 0 bases and J lost 6; bases outside the gene matches: 5. CDR3 length: 15 amino acids. The CDR3 loop is CASSLAFLAGAEQYF. CDR3 in DNA: TGTGCCAGCAGCTTAGCGTTCCTAGCGGGAGCCGAGCAGTACTTC.

The CDR3 nucleotides read TGTGCCAGCAGCCGTGGTGTAGGTCCGGGGATTGGAAACACCATATATTTT. As protein: CASSRGVGPGIGNTIYF. The rearrangement uses TRBV11-2 and TRBJ1-3, with D uncertain. This CDR3 region has 17 residues. Germline loops: CDR1 SGHAT, CDR2 FQNNGV. V lost 5 bases and J lost 3, with 20 bases in between.

This clone has just one count. This chain connects TRBV7-2 to TRBJ2-5, with 8 bases identical to TRBD2. The J segment lost 4 bases and the V segment lost 2 bases, leaving 0 bases of the junction unmatched. This CDR3 comprises 13 residues. Germline assignment: CDR1 SGHTA and CDR2 FQGNSA. The CDR3 reads CASSLREGETQYF. The CDR3, as DNA: TGTGCCAGCAGCTTACGGGAGGGAGAGACCCAGTACTTC.